The 23 T cell receptor beta chains below come from one sample, sequenced in a study of blood T cell repertoires in COVID-19 (dated by TCRdb to 2019 to 2021). The method was the immunoSEQ multiplex PCR assay. The table was pulled from immuneACCESS by TCRdb, which kept in-frame rearrangements only. Such tables lose some clones; where checked, under half of the loss comes from unresolved V genes, and the rest has no known cause. The sample table holds about 120,000 clones, of which roughly 80% were seen once. About 2.7% of the sample is taken by the ten largest. The sequenced sample was peripheral blood. The receptors derive from a man aged 45 to 65 with acute or convalescent COVID-19.

This clone was seen only once. The chain couples TRBV7-8 to TRBJ2-4; D is perhaps TRBD2 (6 bases). The CDR3 length is 14 residues. Trimming removed 4 bases at V and 4 bases at J, with 11 bases between. In germline, CDR1 is SGHVS, CDR2 FQNEAQ. The CDR3 is CASSWRDGKNIQYF. Here the CDR3 DNA reads TGTGCCAGCAGCTGGCGGGACGGAAAAAACATTCAGTACTTC.

The chain recombines TRBV6-1 with TRBJ1-5, with TRBD1 as a possible D gene (6 bases). The V gene's germline CDR1 is MNHNS and CDR2 SASEGT. This CDR3 is 16 amino acids long. The V end was cut by 4 bases, the J end by 1 base, with 14 bases between. CDR3 residues: CASSGTRGTSNQPQHF. The CDR3 bases are TGTGCCAGCAGTGGTACCAGGGGAACGAGCAATCAGCCCCAGCATTTT.

The chain couples TRBV5-1 to TRBJ2-5, with TRBD2 matching over 14 bases. CDR3 length: 17 residues. V trimming: 4 bases; J trimming: 1 base; junction bases outside the gene matches: 6. CDR1 SGHRS and CDR2 YFSETQ come from the germline V gene. As DNA, the CDR3 is TGCGCCAGCAGCCCCGGACTAGCGGGGGGTCCCCAAGAGACCCAGTACTTC. Translating it yields CASSPGLAGGPQETQYF. Full variable domain (remainder filled in from reference TRBV5-1 and TRBJ2-5): KAGVTQTPRYLIKTRGQQVTLSCSPISGHRSVSWYQQTPGQGLQFLFEYFSETQRNKGNFPGRFSGRQFSNSRSEMNVSTLELGDSALYLCASSPGLAGGPQETQYFGPGTRLLVL.

This chain uses TRBV7-3 with TRBJ2-1, with TRBD1 matching 11 bases. Per germline, CDR1 SGHTA and CDR2 FQGTGA. V trimming: 5 bases; J trimming: 9 bases; junction bases outside the gene matches: 3. The CDR3 extends over 13 amino acids. The CDR3 nucleotides read TGTGCCAGCAGCGGGACAGGGGGGAGTGAGCAGTTCTTC. Translating gives CASSGTGGSEQFF.

The chain recombines TRBV12-3 or TRBV12-4 with TRBJ1-2; D call uncertain. The CDR3 spans 11 residues. Trimming pared 6 bases from V and 4 bases from J, leaving 6 bases between. The CDR3 DNA is TGTGCCAGCAGCTTCGGCTATGGCTACACCTTC. As protein: CASSFGYGYTF.

This clone was observed a single time. V gene TRBV5-1 combines with J gene TRBJ1-2, with 12 bases aligning to TRBD1. The CDR3 is 15 amino acids. V trimming: 4 bases; J trimming: 3 bases; junction bases outside the gene matches: 4. CDR1 is SGHRS, CDR2 YFSETQ, per germline. CDR3 loop: CASSGTGGADYGYTF. The CDR3 DNA reads TGCGCCAGCAGCGGGACAGGGGGCGCTGACTATGGCTACACCTTC.

This clone came up a few times. V usage is TRBV19 and J usage is TRBJ2-5; a weak D match, TRBD2 (6 bases). CDR3 length equals 13 residues. V dropped 6 bases and J dropped 2 bases, with 10 bases sitting between them. Per germline, CDR1 LNHDA and CDR2 SQIVND (reference sequence). CDR3 protein: CASSRDLQETQYF. CDR3 nucleotide sequence: TGTGCCAGTAGCCGGGACTTACAAGAGACCCAGTACTTC. Filled out from reference TRBV19 and TRBJ2-5, the complete variable domain reads DGGITQSPKYLFRKEGQNVTLSCEQNLNHDAMYWYRQDPGQGLRLIYYSQIVNDFQKGDIAEGYSVSREKKESFPLTVTSAQKNPTAFYLCASSRDLQETQYFGPGTRLLVL.

The V call is TRBV5-1, the J call TRBJ2-7; TRBD1 aligns across 10 bases. The germline V gene has CDR1 SGHRS and CDR2 YFSETQ. This CDR3 spans 15 amino acids. The V segment lost 4 bases and the J segment 0 bases; nucleotides outside the gene matches: 4. The CDR3 loop reads CASSLGQGLSYEQYF. As DNA, the CDR3 is TGCGCCAGCAGCCTGGGACAGGGGCTCTCCTACGAGCAGTACTTC.

This clone was found a few times. The sample holds other DNA sequences that translate to the same CDR3. The chain employs TRBV5-1 and TRBJ1-1, with D perhaps TRBD1 (6 bases). The V and J ends lost 3 bases and 1 base respectively, with 10 bases between them. Germline V gene sequence: CDR1 SGHRS, CDR2 YFSETQ. This CDR3 is built from 14 residues. CDR3: CASSSQGQNTEAFF. CDR3 sequence (DNA): TGCGCCAGCAGCTCACAGGGACAGAACACTGAAGCTTTCTTT.

The chain recombines TRBV7-8 with TRBJ2-2, with 7 bases matching TRBD2. Germline lookup yields CDR1 SGHVS and CDR2 FQNEAQ. The CDR3 is made up of 16 amino acids. Unmatched junction bases numbered 2, after V lost 1 base and J lost 0 bases. The DNA of the CDR3 is TGTGCCAGCAGCTTAGATAGCGGGTCGAACACCGGGGAGCTGTTTTTT. This codes for CASSLDSGSNTGELFF.

The chain combines TRBV6-1 with TRBJ1-2; D gene ambiguous. Trimming took 1 base from V and 3 from J, leaving 3 bases between them. This CDR3 spans 12 amino acids. Germline-derived CDR1 and CDR2 are MNHNS and SASEGT. The CDR3: CASSEGHYGYTF. CDR3 DNA sequence: TGTGCCAGCAGTGAAGGGCACTATGGCTACACCTTC.

V gene TRBV2 combines with J gene TRBJ1-5; unclear D gene. V gave up 10 bases and J gave up 4 bases, with 20 bases separating them. The CDR3 covers 15 residues. Germline CDR1 SNHLY, CDR2 FYNNEI. The CDR3 protein is CATSSWQRSNQPQHF. The CDR3 DNA is TGTGCCACCTCCTCTTGGCAGCGTTCTAATCAGCCCCAGCATTTT.

The gene calls are TRBV20-1 and TRBJ1-1; D is unclear. CDR1 DFQATT and CDR2 SNEGSKA come from the germline V gene (reference sequence). V gave up 5 bases and J gave up 6 bases, with 10 bases separating them. This CDR3 has 11 residues. The CDR3 DNA reads as TGCAGTGCTTCCCGACTGGCTGAAGCTTTCTTT. Its translation: CSASRLAEAFF.

This clone was seen a single time. The V and J genes are TRBV6-5 and TRBJ2-5; TRBD1 matches at 8 bases. There are 14 residues in the CDR3. Germline V gene data show CDR1 as MNHEY and CDR2 as SVGAGI. V shed 6 bases, J shed 4 bases, and the junction held 7 bases outside the gene matches. The CDR3 is CASREDRVRETQYF. The CDR3 bases are TGTGCCAGCAGAGAGGACAGGGTGCGAGAGACCCAGTACTTC.

V gene TRBV9 combines with J gene TRBJ2-1; D perhaps matches TRBD2 (5 bases). The CDR3 loop spans 13 amino acids. Germline V lookup: CDR1 SGDLS, CDR2 YYNGEE. V lost 3 bases and J 4 bases, leaving 8 bases between the germline ends. CDR3 loop: CASSAGLYNEQFF. In DNA, the CDR3 is TGTGCCAGCAGCGCCGGACTGTACAATGAGCAGTTCTTC.

This clone was found a few times. The chain joins TRBV18 to TRBJ2-2; 7 bases match TRBD1. The V gene's germline CDR1 is KGHSH and CDR2 LQKENI. With 7 bases clipped from V and 2 bases from J, the junction kept 10 bases outside the gene matches. The CDR3 has 16 residues. The CDR3 sequence: CASLPGQIINTGELFF. The CDR3 nucleotides read TGTGCCAGCTTACCGGGACAGATTATTAACACCGGGGAGCTGTTTTTT.

This sequence joins TRBV5-1 and TRBJ1-4, with 7 bases fitting TRBD1. Trimming removed 0 bases from V and 7 bases from J; junction bases left unmatched: 6. Germline values: CDR1 SGHRS, CDR2 YFSETQ. The CDR3 covers 15 residues. Here the CDR3 reads CASSLATGIGEKLFF. CDR3 coding DNA: TGCGCCAGCAGCTTGGCGACAGGGATAGGTGAAAAACTGTTTTTT.

The V and J genes are TRBV3-1 (or the pseudogene TRBV3-2) and TRBJ2-1; 9 bases match TRBD2. The CDR3 totals 18 residues. Germline V CDR1 and CDR2: LGHDT, YNNKEL (reference sequence). The ends lost 1 base at V and 4 bases at J; junction bases unmatched: 11. The CDR3 region has the DNA TGTGCCAGCAGCCAAGTCCTATATCTAGCGGGGACTTACAATGAGCAGTTCTTC. This translates into CASSQVLYLAGTYNEQFF.

This chain links TRBV7-3 with TRBJ1-2; 9 nucleotides align to TRBD1. CDR1 SGHTA and CDR2 FQGTGA come from the germline V gene. The CDR3 runs to 14 residues. Trimming cost V 5 bases and J 8 bases; bases outside gene matches: 9. CDR3 sequence (DNA): TGTGCCAGCAGCGCGACGGACAGGGGATCCGGCTACACCTTC. Its protein product is CASSATDRGSGYTF.

The V gene is TRBV18, the J gene TRBJ2-7, with D maybe TRBD2 (6 bases). The CDR3 spans 15 residues. Germline values: CDR1 KGHSH, CDR2 LQKENI. Trimming removed 0 bases from V and 4 bases from J, with 13 bases in between. CDR3 bases: TGTGCCAGCTCACCACCGGGGGGTTTGATTTACGAGCAGTACTTC. It codes for CASSPPGGLIYEQYF.

The gene calls are TRBV11-2 and TRBJ1-1; a possible D gene is TRBD1 (6 bases). CDR3 length: 15 residues. The germline V gene has CDR1 SGHAT and CDR2 FQNNGV. The V and J ends lost 5 bases and 1 base respectively, with 14 bases between them. The CDR3 reads CASSALTGSNTEAFF. CDR3 nucleotides: TGTGCCAGCAGCGCACTGACAGGCTCGAACACTGAAGCTTTCTTT.

The rearrangement joins TRBV6-5 to TRBJ1-5; 9 positions agree with TRBD1. With V trimmed by 6 bases and J by 0 bases, 3 bases remained unmatched. Germline CDR1 is MNHEY and CDR2 is SVGAGI. This CDR3 is built from 15 residues. The CDR3 DNA sequence: TGTGCCAGCAGCCTGGACAGGGGTAGCAATCAGCCCCAGCATTTT. This encodes CASSLDRGSNQPQHF.

This clone was observed a handful of times. The J gene is TRBJ1-5, the V gene TRBV27, with D maybe TRBD1 (6 bases). Germline-derived CDR1 and CDR2 are MNHEY and SMNVEV (reference sequence). The V end lost 2 bases, the J end lost 0 bases, and 11 bases lay between the germline ends. CDR3 size: 16 residues. The CDR3 DNA sequence: TGTGCCAGCAGTTTAGAGGGGGGGGGTAGCAATCAGCCCCAGCATTTT. This encodes CASSLEGGGSNQPQHF.